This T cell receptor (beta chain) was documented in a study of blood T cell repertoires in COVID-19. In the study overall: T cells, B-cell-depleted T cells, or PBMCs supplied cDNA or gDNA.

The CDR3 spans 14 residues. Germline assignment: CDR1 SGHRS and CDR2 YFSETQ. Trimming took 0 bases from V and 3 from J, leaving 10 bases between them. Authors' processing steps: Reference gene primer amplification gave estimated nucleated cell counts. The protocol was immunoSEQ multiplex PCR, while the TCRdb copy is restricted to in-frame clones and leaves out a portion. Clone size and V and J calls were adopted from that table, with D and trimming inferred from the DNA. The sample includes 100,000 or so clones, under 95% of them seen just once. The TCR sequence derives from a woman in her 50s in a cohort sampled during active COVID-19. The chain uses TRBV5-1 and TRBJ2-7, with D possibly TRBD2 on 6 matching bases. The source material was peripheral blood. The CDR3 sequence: CASSLDGGDYEQYF. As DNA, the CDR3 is TGCGCCAGCAGCTTGGACGGGGGAGACTACGAGCAGTACTTC. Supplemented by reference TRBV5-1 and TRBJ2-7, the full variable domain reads KAGVTQTPRYLIKTRGQQVTLSCSPISGHRSVSWYQQTPGQGLQFLFEYFSETQRNKGNFPGRFSGRQFSNSRSEMNVSTLELGDSALYLCASSLDGGDYEQYFGPGTRLTVT.